The 29 T cell receptor beta chains presented below share a single source sample, sequenced in a study of response to subunit inactivated influenza vaccine. In TCRdb, the RT-PCR reads were re-called with MiXCR into one record per CDR3 protein. The sample includes roughly 700,000 distinct CDR3 sequences, about 15% seen only once; the top ten take less than 7%. This material consisted of PBMCs from blood, taken 14 days before vaccination. The source is a middle-aged man who received an inactivated influenza vaccine.

The V and J genes are TRBV5-1 and TRBJ2-7; 9 bases match TRBD1. The CDR3 contains 18 residues. V trimming: 0 bases; J trimming: 6 bases; junction bases outside the gene matches: 16. CDR1 SGHRS and CDR2 YFSETQ come from the germline V gene. The CDR3 here is CASSLVSKTRDRVVEQYF. The CDR3 DNA follows: TGCGCCAGCAGCTTGGTGTCAAAGACCCGGGACAGGGTCGTCGAGCAGTACTTC.

This clonotype was seen only a few times. This chain links TRBV12-3 or TRBV12-4 with TRBJ1-1, with TRBD1 matching over 7 bases. Trimming took 4 bases from V and 4 from J; bases not matched to a gene: 3. The CDR3 consists of 13 residues. CDR3 sequence: CASSSRDSTEAFF. The CDR3, as DNA: TGTGCCAGCAGTTCCCGGGACAGCACTGAAGCTTTCTTT.

This clonotype has only a few counts. V is TRBV29-1 and J is TRBJ2-1; TRBD2 matches 10 bases. Germline V CDR1 and CDR2: SQVTM, ANQGSEA. The CDR3 runs 16 residues. With V trimmed by 1 base and J by 0 bases, 3 bases remained unmatched. The CDR3, as DNA: TGCAGCGTTGAAGGTCTAGCGGGGGTCTCCTACAATGAGCAGTTCTTC. It codes for CSVEGLAGVSYNEQFF.

This clonotype was counted only a few times. This chain links TRBV6-5 with TRBJ1-1; TRBD1 might be the D (5 bases). This CDR3 has 15 amino acids. Germline assignment: CDR1 MNHEY and CDR2 SVGAGI. V was pared by 1 base and J by 5 bases, with 14 bases between. CDR3 sequence: CASSYLGPIGTEAFF. As DNA, the CDR3 is TGTGCCAGCAGTTACTTGGGGCCCATCGGGACTGAAGCTTTCTTT.

This clonotype has ten or more counts. CDR3 nucleotides: TGTGCCAGCAGTTACAGTAATTCACCCCTCCACTTT. Translation: CASSYSNSPLHF. V usage is TRBV6-5 and J usage is TRBJ1-6; D not resolved. Germline values: CDR1 MNHEY, CDR2 SVGAGI. The CDR3 loop spans 12 amino acids. Trimming pared 2 bases from V and 6 bases from J, leaving 2 bases between.

The V and J genes are TRBV4-2 and TRBJ1-5; possible D gene TRBD1, 5 bases. From germline, CDR1 is LGHNA and CDR2 YNFKEQ. The CDR3 is 16 amino acids. Trimming stripped 0 bases from V and 3 bases from J, with 12 bases between. The CDR3 nucleotides are TGTGCCAGCAGCCAAGAGTCCAGGGAGATCAATCAGCCCCAGCATTTT. Translation: CASSQESREINQPQHF.

This clonotype turned up a few times. J is TRBJ2-7 and V is TRBV20-1, with D unclear. CDR3 length equals 12 residues. The germline CDR1 and CDR2 sequences are DFQATT and SNEGSKA (reference sequence). The V and J ends lost 4 bases and 4 bases respectively, with 11 bases between them. CDR3 in DNA: TGCAGTGCTACCCCTAGGCCATACGAGCAGTACTTC. Its protein is CSATPRPYEQYF.

The V call is TRBV5-6, the J call TRBJ2-7, with D possibly matching TRBD1 (5 bases). Trimming took 3 bases from V and 6 from J, leaving 10 bases between them. CDR3 length: 12 residues. Germline V gene sequence: CDR1 SGHDT, CDR2 YYEEEE. In DNA form, the CDR3 reads TGTGCCAGCAGCTCCTGGGGCTTCGAGCAGTACTTC. This encodes CASSSWGFEQYF. Using reference TRBV5-6 and TRBJ2-7 for the parts outside the CDR3, the full variable domain is DAGVTQSPTHLIKTRGQQVTLRCSPKSGHDTVSWYQQALGQGPQFIFQYYEEEERQRGNFPDRFSGHQFPNYSSELNVNALLLGDSALYLCASSSWGFEQYFGPGTRLTVT.

This clonotype was detected a few times. The chain has TRBV4-1 and TRBJ1-5; TRBD1 aligns across 9 bases. J lost 6 bases, V lost 4 bases, and 7 bases had no gene match. The V gene's germline CDR1 is MGHRA and CDR2 YSYEKL. The length of the CDR3 is 15 residues. CDR3 nucleotide sequence: TGCGCCAGCAGCCTACTGGACAGGGGAAGTCAGCCCCAGCATTTT. This gives the protein CASSLLDRGSQPQHF.

The sample holds many counts of this clonotype. The genes are TRBV7-2 and TRBJ1-2; TRBD1 agrees at 7 bases. V lost 4 bases, J lost 8 bases, and 16 bases stayed unmatched. The germline V gene encodes CDR1 SGHTA and CDR2 FQGNSA. The CDR3 contains 16 residues. CDR3 in DNA: TGTGCCAGCAGCTATTCCAAAGGGGGCCTAAGGGGGGGCTACACCTTC. Translation gives CASSYSKGGLRGGYTF.

This clonotype was observed at least ten times. This rearrangement joins TRBV12-5 to TRBJ2-3; D not certain. Germline CDR1 is LGHNT and CDR2 is FRNRAP. This CDR3 is 13 amino acids long. Trimming took 6 bases from V and 2 from J, leaving 9 bases between them. Here the CDR3 DNA reads TGTGCTAGTGGCCCGCCTACCACAGATACGCAGTATTTT. Residues: CASGPPTTDTQYF.

The chain recombines TRBV5-1 with TRBJ1-2; TRBD1 might be the D (6 bases). V dropped 7 bases and J dropped 2 bases, with 18 bases sitting between them. The CDR3 totals 15 residues. Germline V gives CDR1 SGHRS, CDR2 YFSETQ. The CDR3: CASHPPRGRNYGYTF. The CDR3, as DNA: TGCGCCAGCCACCCCCCAAGGGGGAGGAACTATGGCTACACCTTC.

This clonotype was counted at least ten times. V is TRBV5-1 and J is TRBJ1-2; 7 nucleotides align to TRBD1. The germline gives CDR1 SGHRS, CDR2 YFSETQ. This CDR3 region has 15 residues. The trim removed 0 bases at V and 6 bases at J, leaving 8 bases unmatched. The CDR3 protein is CASSLAGNRGNGYTF. DNA of the CDR3: TGCGCCAGCAGCTTGGCCGGGAACAGGGGAAATGGCTACACCTTC.

This clonotype was observed a handful of times. The chain uses TRBV4-3 and TRBJ2-7, with 9 bases lining up with TRBD2. CDR1 is LGHNA, CDR2 YSLEER, per germline. The ends lost 0 bases at V and 3 bases at J; junction bases unmatched: 12. The length of the CDR3 is 18 residues. CDR3 DNA: TGCGCCAGCAGCCAAGATCGGAATAGCGGGAGTTGGTACTACGAGCAGTACTTC. As protein: CASSQDRNSGSWYYEQYF.

This clonotype was seen a few times. The V gene is TRBV7-2, the J gene TRBJ2-7; 9 nucleotides align to TRBD1. CDR3 length: 16 residues. The germline gives CDR1 SGHTA, CDR2 FQGNSA. With V trimmed by 6 bases and J by 4 bases, 13 bases remained unmatched. The CDR3 sequence: CASSSVPGTGIYEQYF. DNA for the CDR3: TGTGCCAGCAGTTCGGTCCCCGGGACAGGGATTTACGAGCAGTACTTC.

This clonotype was seen at least ten times. The chain recombines TRBV4-3 with TRBJ2-1, with TRBD1 as a possible D gene (6 bases). Trimming pared 4 bases from V and 7 bases from J, leaving 17 bases between. This CDR3 is built from 15 residues. Germline lookup yields CDR1 LGHNA and CDR2 YSLEER. CDR3 nucleotides: TGCGCCAGCAGCCTGGGACATTACCCAAGTAATGAGCAGTTCTTC. Protein sequence: CASSLGHYPSNEQFF.

The J gene is TRBJ2-5, the V gene TRBV20-1, with 12 bases matching TRBD2. The J segment lost 2 bases and the V segment lost 4 bases, leaving 5 bases of the junction unmatched. The CDR3 has 15 residues. The germline gives CDR1 DFQATT, CDR2 SNEGSKA (reference sequence). CDR3 in amino acids: CSANPTSGRQETQYF. The CDR3 region has the DNA TGCAGTGCTAACCCGACTAGCGGGAGACAAGAGACCCAGTACTTC.

This chain joins TRBV19 and TRBJ2-2; D ambiguous. CDR3 length: 15 amino acids. V was shortened by 7 bases and J by 0 bases, with 12 bases between the two germline ends. Germline lookup yields CDR1 LNHDA and CDR2 SQIVND (reference sequence). In DNA form, the CDR3 reads TGTGCCAGTAAACCCAGGAGAGCGAACACCGGGGAGCTGTTTTTT. Protein: CASKPRRANTGELFF.

In this sample, this clonotype turned up a few times. V and J are TRBV24-1 and TRBJ2-1; D uncertain. V lost 3 bases, J lost 0 bases, and 5 bases lay in between. CDR1 is KGHDR and CDR2 is SFDVKD in the germline V gene. This CDR3 has 14 residues. The CDR3 protein is CATSDESSYNEQFF. The CDR3 bases are TGTGCCACCAGTGATGAAAGCTCCTACAATGAGCAGTTCTTC.

The rearrangement uses TRBV20-1 and TRBJ2-1; 9 bases map to TRBD2. The CDR3 loop spans 15 amino acids. Germline V CDR1 and CDR2: DFQATT, SNEGSKA (reference sequence). The J segment lost 0 bases and the V segment lost 6 bases, leaving 6 bases of the junction unmatched. Here the CDR3 DNA reads TGCAGTGCCAAAAAGACTAGCGGCTCCTACAATGAGCAGTTCTTC. Its protein is CSAKKTSGSYNEQFF.

The gene calls are TRBV28 and TRBJ1-5; maybe TRBD1 (5 bases). V gave up 7 bases and J gave up 5 bases, with 9 bases separating them. This CDR3 comprises 12 residues. CDR1 and CDR2 from the germline V gene are MDHEN and SYDVKM. The CDR3 here is CASTWGDQPQHF. CDR3 DNA sequence: TGTGCCAGCACCTGGGGGGATCAGCCCCAGCATTTT.

About this clonotype itself: One end of the junction fails to match germline, which may point to a read error. The chain recombines TRBV10-3 with TRBJ2-3; maybe TRBD2 (5 bases). This CDR3 comprises 14 residues. In germline, CDR1 is ENHRY, CDR2 SYGVKD. CDR3 sequence reads: CAIREGSYTDTQFF. The CDR3 nucleotides read TGTGCCATCAGAGAGGGAAGTTACACAGATACGCAGTTTTTT.

The gene calls are TRBV20-1 and TRBJ2-2; D not certain. In germline, CDR1 is DFQATT, CDR2 SNEGSKA (reference sequence). With 0 bases removed from V and 0 bases from J, the gap between germline ends came to 11 bases. The CDR3 runs 16 residues. As DNA, the CDR3 is TGCAGTGCTAGAGATTTGGGCGGTCCGAACACCGGGGAGCTGTTTTTT. Translated, it gives CSARDLGGPNTGELFF.

This chain links TRBV5-6 with TRBJ2-7; no clear D. The CDR3 sequence is 14 residues long. With 4 bases removed from V and 1 base from J, the gap between germline ends came to 12 bases. CDR1 is SGHDT, CDR2 YYEEEE, per germline. CDR3 loop: CASSHDGFSYEQYF. The CDR3 DNA follows: TGTGCCAGCAGCCATGACGGATTTTCCTACGAGCAGTACTTC.

This rearrangement joins TRBV20-1 to TRBJ2-3, with TRBD2 identical over 11 bases. V lost 6 bases to trimming and J lost 2 bases; unmatched junction nucleotides: 4. The CDR3 extends over 14 amino acids. Looked up from germline, CDR1 is DFQATT and CDR2 is SNEGSKA (reference sequence). The CDR3 loop is CSAPSGGYTDTQYF. Here the CDR3 DNA reads TGCAGTGCGCCTAGCGGGGGGTACACAGATACGCAGTATTTT.

V usage is TRBV4-2 and J usage is TRBJ2-3, with D possibly being TRBD2 (7 bases). The CDR3 consists of 15 residues. CDR1 LGHNA and CDR2 YNFKEQ come from the germline V gene. The V end lost 6 bases, the J end lost 4 bases, and 17 bases lay between the germline ends. DNA of the CDR3: TGTGCCAGCAGGTCGGAGGGGGGGGCGTCAGATACGCAGTATTTT. This gives the protein CASRSEGGASDTQYF.

The chain combines TRBV6-5 with TRBJ2-1; 8 bases are a match to TRBD1. The CDR3 is 15 amino acids. CDR1 is MNHEY, CDR2 SVGAGI, per germline. Losses at the gene ends were 3 bases for V and 2 bases for J; bases not matched to a gene: 3. CDR3 loop: CASSYSQGAYNEQFF. Here the CDR3 DNA reads TGTGCCAGCAGTTATTCACAGGGGGCCTACAATGAGCAGTTCTTC.

This sequence joins TRBV20-1 and TRBJ2-7, with a tentative D call TRBD1 (5 bases). This CDR3 is 14 amino acids long. Germline V CDR1 and CDR2: DFQATT, SNEGSKA (reference sequence). Between the trimmed V and J ends, which lost 0 bases and 2 bases, there was a span of 11 bases. The chain's CDR3 is CSARDMQGPYEQYF. The CDR3 DNA reads as TGCAGTGCTAGAGATATGCAGGGCCCCTACGAGCAGTACTTC.

V usage is TRBV30 and J usage is TRBJ2-1; perhaps TRBD1 as D (6 bases). V gave up 3 bases and J gave up 6 bases, with 18 bases separating them. Germline CDR1 reads GTSNPN; CDR2 reads SVGIG (reference sequence). The CDR3 length is 15 residues. The CDR3 protein is CAWSALQGVVNEQFF. CDR3 sequence (DNA): TGTGCCTGGAGCGCATTACAGGGTGTAGTCAATGAGCAGTTCTTC.